This TCR beta chain is from a study of neoadjuvant anti-PD-1 for oral cavity cancer (dated by TCRdb to 2020 to 2022). Regarding the complete study: Before undergoing curative-intent surgical resection, most patients got three to four biweekly nivolumab doses at 3 mg/kg. The parent correlative cohort included about a dozen patients, with an approximately 34% response rate. For patients who did not progress, a fourth nivolumab dose was given around day 43, followed by definitive surgical resection on days 50-56. Patients with complete response, partial response or stable disease by RECIST 1.1 were defined as responders, whereas patients with progression were defined as non-responders.

For deep sequencing, each PBMC sample was run in six replicates, with libraries mostly built from approximately 500 ng of input genomic DNA. The immunoSEQ hsTCRbeta kit was used to prepare TCRbeta libraries, following the manufacturer's instructions. An Illumina NovaSeq 6000 S4 flow cell was used to sequence the final libraries, which had first been combined to 3 nM. For the original study's pipeline: Raw data preprocessing and quality control were performed with the immunoSEQ Analyzer. The analysis was restricted to productive rearrangements, with each unique CDR3 amino acid sequence defining a clonotype. Repertoire clonality was estimated as the Gini-Simpson index, which was computed with the R package tcR. Student's t test was used to compare Gini indices, and Pearson correlation was used to assess associations with tumor size change. TCRdb re-hosts the immuneACCESS table, in-frame sequences only. Its copies lack some clones; in the studies checked, an unresolved V gene accounts for under half of them, and the cause for the rest is not known. V and J calls and clone size come straight from that table; D and trimming were deduced from the DNA. This sample gives over 30,000 clones in total; around four fifths of them show up just once. The ten largest make up 3% to 4% of the sample.

Paper-wide results and their limitations: After neoadjuvant nivolumab, significantly higher T cell clonality (Gini index) was found within PBMCs in non-responders than in responders. Higher pretreatment blood TCRbeta clonality and lower post-treatment tumor TCRbeta clonality were correlated with higher pretreatment blood Treg/Th17 ratios. Only a few patients per response group were included in the TCR analyses, and the authors called for validation in larger cohorts.

The time point label, as the study defines it: after neoadjuvant nivolumab, at surgical resection. None of the patients had received prior systemic or radiation treatment, and all were newly diagnosed with stage II-IVA oral cavity squamous cell carcinoma. Everyone in the cohort had locally advanced, HPV-negative oral cavity squamous cell carcinoma. Peripheral blood mononuclear cells were analyzed directly, without maintenance or expansion in culture. Samples came from a longitudinal correlative study of a single-arm phase II trial of neoadjuvant nivolumab in oral cavity squamous cell carcinoma. Subject-matched pre- and post-treatment PBMCs and tumors from three responders and three non-responders underwent genomic DNA-based TCRbeta sequencing. Peripheral blood mononuclear cells were collected once before nivolumab treatment and again after treatment, at the time of surgery. Genomic DNA was isolated from PBMCs using the Maxwell RSC DNA from Cells kit.

Reading from cysteine to phenylalanine, the CDR3 counts 14 amino acids. Only the CDR3 DNA stays, 42 bases, in frame from base 1. CDR1 and CDR2, looked up from the germline V gene, are SGHRS and YFSETQ. Trimmed from V: 3 bases; trimmed from J: 2 bases; junction bases lacking a gene match: 2. This clone appeared a single time. This clone's antigen is unknown. Base-call qualities are not available, and no considerably larger clone is one nucleotide away. The receptor comes from a person between 40 and 80 years old with oral cavity squamous cell carcinoma. The chain was built from TRBV5-1 and TRBJ1-2; 9 bases in the junction line up with TRBD1. The starting material was PBMCs, obtained after nivolumab (anti-PD-1) treatment. The CDR3 reads as follows: CASSSGTGNYGYTF. DNA sequence: TGCGCCAGCAGCTCCGGGACAGGGAACTATGGCTACACCTTC.